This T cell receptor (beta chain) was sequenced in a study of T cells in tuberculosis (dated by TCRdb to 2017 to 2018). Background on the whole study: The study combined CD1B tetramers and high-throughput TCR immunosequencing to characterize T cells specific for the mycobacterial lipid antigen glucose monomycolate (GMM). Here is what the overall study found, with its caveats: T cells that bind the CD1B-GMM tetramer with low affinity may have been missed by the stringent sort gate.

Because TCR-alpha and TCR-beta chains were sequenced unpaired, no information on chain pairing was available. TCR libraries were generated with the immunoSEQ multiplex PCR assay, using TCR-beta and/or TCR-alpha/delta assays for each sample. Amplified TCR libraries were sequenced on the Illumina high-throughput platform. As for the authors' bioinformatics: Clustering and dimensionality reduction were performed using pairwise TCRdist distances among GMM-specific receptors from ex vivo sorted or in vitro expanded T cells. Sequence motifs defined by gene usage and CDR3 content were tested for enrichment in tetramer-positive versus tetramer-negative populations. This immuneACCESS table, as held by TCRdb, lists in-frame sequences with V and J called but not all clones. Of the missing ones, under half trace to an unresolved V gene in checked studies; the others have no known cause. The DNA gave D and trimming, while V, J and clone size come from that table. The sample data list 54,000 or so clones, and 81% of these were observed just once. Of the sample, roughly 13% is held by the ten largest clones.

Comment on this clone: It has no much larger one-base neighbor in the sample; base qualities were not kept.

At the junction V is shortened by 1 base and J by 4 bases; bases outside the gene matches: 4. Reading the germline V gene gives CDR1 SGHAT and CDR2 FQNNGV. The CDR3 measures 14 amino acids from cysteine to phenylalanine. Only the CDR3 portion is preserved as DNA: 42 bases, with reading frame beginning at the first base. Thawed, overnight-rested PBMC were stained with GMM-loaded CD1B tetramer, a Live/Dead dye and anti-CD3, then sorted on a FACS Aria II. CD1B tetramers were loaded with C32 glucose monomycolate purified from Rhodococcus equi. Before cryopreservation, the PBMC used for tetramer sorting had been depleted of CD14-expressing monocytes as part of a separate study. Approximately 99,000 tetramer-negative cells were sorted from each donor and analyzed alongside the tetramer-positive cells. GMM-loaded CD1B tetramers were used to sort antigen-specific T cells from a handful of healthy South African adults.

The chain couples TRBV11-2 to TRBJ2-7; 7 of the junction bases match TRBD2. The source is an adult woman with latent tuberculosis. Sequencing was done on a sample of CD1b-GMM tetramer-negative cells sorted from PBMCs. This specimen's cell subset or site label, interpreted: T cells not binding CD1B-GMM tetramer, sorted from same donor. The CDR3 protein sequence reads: CASSLGQGGYEQYF. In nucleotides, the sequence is TGTGCCAGCAGCTTAGGGCAGGGAGGGTACGAGCAGTACTTC. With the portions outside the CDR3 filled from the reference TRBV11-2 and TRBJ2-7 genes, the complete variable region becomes EAGVAQSPRYKIIEKRQSVAFWCNPISGHATLYWYQQILGQGPKLLIQFQNNGVVDDSQLPKDRFSAERLKGVDSTLKIQPAKLEDSAVYLCASSLGQGGYEQYFGPGTRLTVT.